The rows below give T cell receptor beta chains drawn from one sample of a study of blood T cell repertoires in COVID-19. TCRdb's copy holds only in-frame clones and misses some; the assay was immunoSEQ multiplex PCR. The sample lists 100,000 to 120,000 clones, approximately 90% occurring once. The specimen sequenced was peripheral blood. These receptors were collected from a woman in her 50s with acute or convalescent COVID-19. Both conserved end residues are part of each CDR3.

>TRBV7-6
CASRDRDRGNTGELFF
>TRBV10-1
CASSEWSSGRADEQFF
>TRBV6-5
CASTPWQGSSNEQFF
>TRBV5-6
CASSPGTANSPLHF
>TRBV6-5
CASRLGLAGGGEQFF
>TRBV7-2
CASSLAPVSGGEQYF
>TRBV6-6
CASSYLQQGGEQFF
>TRBV5-1
CASSVDRGYNEQFF
>TRBV18
CASSPPSGTPYYNEQFF
>TRBV15
CATSRGGLAGGEQFF
>TRBV18
CASSPPPGMTLHF
>TRBV7-2
CASSLYRAYGYTF
>TRBV12-3/TRBV12-4
CASSPHGRETQYF
>TRBV7-2
CASSLAGPLYNEQFF
>TRBV6-6
CASSYTGSGANVLTF
>TRBV18
CASSDQRAGIQETQYF
>TRBV13
CASSPRTGSDEQYF
>TRBV13
CASSLLRTGDISYEQYF
>TRBV28
CASSITGFRYF
>TRBV18
CASSLASGYEQYF
>TRBV11-1
CASSLLLSVEQFF
>TRBV5-5
CASSWGLAGRETQYF
>TRBV25-1
CASKEGTASYEQYF
>TRBV27
CASSSHSSYGYTF
>TRBV5-1
CASSLGTSGIIETQYF
>TRBV28
CASSPRQVYEQYF
>TRBV6-4
CASPRERSTEAFF
>TRBV7-7
CASSLSSGEKLFF
>TRBV5-1
CASTPTSPSTDTQYF
>TRBV7-6
CASSLGAGGSAITDTQYF
>TRBV28
CASSPRLAGFYEQYF
>TRBV7-9
CASSPGQPSGNTIYF
>TRBV28
CASSQPDRAYGEQYF
>TRBV11-1
CASSPTTGVAYEQYF
>TRBV5-4
CASSLYSGSVEQYF
>TRBV19
CASTSRTGGPGAYEQYF
>TRBV19
CASTAGTLAKNIQYF
>TRBV7-9
CASRQSSGNTGELFF
>TRBV28
CASSTAGTGGGEQYF
>TRBV6-6
CASKSRDRGDETQYF
>TRBV7-8
CASSPWRLAGVESYEQYF
>TRBV10-1
CASSESGGRPEAFF
>TRBV3-1/TRBV3-2
CASSHVNTDTQYF
>TRBV28
CASRPTGGFGYTF
>TRBV28
CASTRAGATDTQYF
>TRBV12-3/TRBV12-4
CASSSLNEQFF
>TRBV29-1
CSARTGAARPEAFF
>TRBV5-1
CASSLVPGENEKLFF
>TRBV19
CASSIGISTDTQYF
>TRBV6-1
CASSDREWTGELFF
>TRBV24-1
CATSDRDLNNEQFF
>TRBV4-1
CASSLGTTTYEQYF
>TRBV11-2
CASRLLAGEGIDTQYF
>TRBV14
CASSQPGLAGLEQFF
>TRBV11-2
CASSPRETLGEQYF
>TRBV7-9
CASTLGGVDTEAFF